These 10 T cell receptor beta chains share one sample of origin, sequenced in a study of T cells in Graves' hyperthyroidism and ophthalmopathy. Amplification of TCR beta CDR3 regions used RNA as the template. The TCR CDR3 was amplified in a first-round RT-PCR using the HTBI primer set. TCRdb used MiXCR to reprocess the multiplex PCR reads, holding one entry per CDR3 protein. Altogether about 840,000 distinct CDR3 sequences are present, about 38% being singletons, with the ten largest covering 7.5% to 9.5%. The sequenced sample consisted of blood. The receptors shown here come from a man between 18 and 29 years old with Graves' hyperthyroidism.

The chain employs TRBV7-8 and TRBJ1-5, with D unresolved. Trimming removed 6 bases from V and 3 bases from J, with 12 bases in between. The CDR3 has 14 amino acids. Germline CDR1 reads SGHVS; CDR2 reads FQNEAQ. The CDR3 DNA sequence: TGTGCCAGCAGTTTTTTGGACTACAATCAGCCCCAGCATTTT. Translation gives CASSFLDYNQPQHF.

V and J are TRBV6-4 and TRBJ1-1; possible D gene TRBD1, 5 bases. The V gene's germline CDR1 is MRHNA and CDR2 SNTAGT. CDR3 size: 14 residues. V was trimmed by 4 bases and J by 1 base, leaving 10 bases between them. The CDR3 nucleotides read TGTGCCAGCAGTGCCTGGGACGGGAACACTGAAGCTTTCTTT. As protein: CASSAWDGNTEAFF.

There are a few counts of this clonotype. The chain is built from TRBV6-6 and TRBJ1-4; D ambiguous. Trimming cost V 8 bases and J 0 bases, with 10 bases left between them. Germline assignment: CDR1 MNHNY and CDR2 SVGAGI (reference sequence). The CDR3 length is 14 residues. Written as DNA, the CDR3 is TGTGCCAGCCAAGAAGTCGCAACTAATGAAAAACTGTTTTTT. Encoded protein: CASQEVATNEKLFF.

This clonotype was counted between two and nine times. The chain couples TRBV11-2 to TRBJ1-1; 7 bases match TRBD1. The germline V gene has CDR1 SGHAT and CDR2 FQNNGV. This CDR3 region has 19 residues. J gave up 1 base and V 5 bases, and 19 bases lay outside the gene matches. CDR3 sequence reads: CASSPTTGWIGYTNTEAFF. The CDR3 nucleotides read TGTGCCAGCAGCCCTACGACAGGGTGGATCGGATATACGAACACTGAAGCTTTCTTT. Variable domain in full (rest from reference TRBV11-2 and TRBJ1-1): EAGVAQSPRYKIIEKRQSVAFWCNPISGHATLYWYQQILGQGPKLLIQFQNNGVVDDSQLPKDRFSAERLKGVDSTLKIQPAKLEDSAVYLCASSPTTGWIGYTNTEAFFGQGTRLTVV.

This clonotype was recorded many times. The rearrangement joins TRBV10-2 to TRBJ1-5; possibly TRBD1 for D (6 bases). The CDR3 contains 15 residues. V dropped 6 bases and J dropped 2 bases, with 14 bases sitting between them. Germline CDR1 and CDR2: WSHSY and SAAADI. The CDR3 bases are TGCGCCAGCAGGGGGGGGGGCAGGGGCAATCAGCCCCAGCATTTT. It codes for CASRGGGRGNQPQHF.

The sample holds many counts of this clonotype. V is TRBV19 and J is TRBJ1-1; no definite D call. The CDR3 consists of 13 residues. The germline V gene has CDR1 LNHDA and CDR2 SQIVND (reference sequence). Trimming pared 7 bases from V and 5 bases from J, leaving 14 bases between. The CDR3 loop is CASTGNPGTEAFF. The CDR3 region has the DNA TGTGCCAGTACCGGCAATCCGGGGACTGAAGCTTTCTTT.

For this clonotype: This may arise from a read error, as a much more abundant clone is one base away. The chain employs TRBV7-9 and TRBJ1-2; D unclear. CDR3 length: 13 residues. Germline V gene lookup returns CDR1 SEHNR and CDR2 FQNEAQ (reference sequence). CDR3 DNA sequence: TGTGCCAGCAGCTTACTCACTAACTGTGGCTACACCTTC. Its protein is CASSLLTNCGYTF.

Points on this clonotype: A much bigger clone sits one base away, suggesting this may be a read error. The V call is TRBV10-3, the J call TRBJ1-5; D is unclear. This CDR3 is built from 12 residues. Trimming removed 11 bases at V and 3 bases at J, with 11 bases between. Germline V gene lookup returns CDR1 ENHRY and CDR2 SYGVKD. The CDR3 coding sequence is TGTGCCGGCGCGGACCACAATCAGCCCCAGCATTTT. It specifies CAGADHNQPQHF.

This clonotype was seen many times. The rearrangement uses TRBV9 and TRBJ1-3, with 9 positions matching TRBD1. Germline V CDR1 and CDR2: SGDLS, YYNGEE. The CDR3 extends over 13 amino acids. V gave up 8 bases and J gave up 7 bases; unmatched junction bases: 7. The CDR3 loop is CASKGQGRNTIYF. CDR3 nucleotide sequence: TGTGCCAGTAAGGGACAGGGACGGAACACCATATATTTT. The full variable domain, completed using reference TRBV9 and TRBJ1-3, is DSGVTQTPKHLITATGQRVTLRCSPRSGDLSVYWYQQSLDQGLQFLIQYYNGEERAKGNILERFSAQQFPDLHSELNLSSLELGDSALYFCASKGQGRNTIYFGEGSWLTVV.

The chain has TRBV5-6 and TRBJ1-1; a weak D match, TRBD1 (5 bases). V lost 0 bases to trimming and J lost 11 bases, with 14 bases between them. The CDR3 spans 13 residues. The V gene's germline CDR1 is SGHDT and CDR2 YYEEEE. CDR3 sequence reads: CASSLAFSQGAFF. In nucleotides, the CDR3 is TGTGCCAGCAGCTTGGCCTTTAGCCAGGGCGCTTTCTTT.